A single sample is the source of the 21 T cell receptor beta chains below, sequenced in a study of immune heterogeneity within non-small cell lung tumors listed by TCRdb under 2018. The sequencer was a HiSeq X Ten. The TCR beta CDR3 region was amplified with a multiplex PCR system, in which a first round of 9 to 10 cycles was run using 32 V-gene forward and 13 J-gene reverse primers. TCRdb reprocessing: public reads trimmed at Q25 with fastp, clones called with MiXCR, in-frame beta chains kept. Identical CDR3 protein sequences are pooled into one entry, listed with their most common genes and DNA. For this sample the table gives approximately 12,000 distinct CDR3 sequences, of which around 21% were detected only once. Roughly 4.5% of the sample is in the top ten clones. For the TCR template, genomic DNA was extracted from bulk tumor tissue, and roughly 580 ng of gDNA was amplified for each sample. During surgery, several biopsies were collected from each primary tumor and placed as far from one another as possible within the tumor mass. The study cohort was described as untreated and was composed of newly diagnosed NSCLC cases undergoing curative surgery.

Sequenced sample: lung tumor tissue. These receptors were taken from a man between 60 and 70 years old with non-small cell lung cancer.

Of note for this clonotype: A clone one base away is much larger, so this may be a read error. V is TRBV28 and J is TRBJ1-5, with 7 bases matching TRBD1. The DNA end lines up better with TRBJ2-3; the J call may be wrong. CDR3 size: 14 residues. The germline V gene encodes CDR1 MDHEN and CDR2 SYDVKM. CDR3 amino acids: CASSDLQGNQPQYF. Written as DNA, the CDR3 is TGTGCCAGCAGTGACCTACAGGGGAATCAGCCCCAGTATTTT.

This clonotype is classed as medium-sized. V usage is TRBV20-1 and J usage is TRBJ2-7; D is ambiguous. CDR1 and CDR2 from the germline V gene are DFQATT and SNEGSKA (reference sequence). With 0 bases removed from V and 3 bases from J, the gap between germline ends came to 12 bases. This CDR3 contains 14 residues. CDR3 region: CSARDRRRIYEQYF. The CDR3 nucleotides are TGCAGTGCTAGAGATCGACGCCGGATCTACGAGCAGTACTTC.

This chain links TRBV29-1 with TRBJ1-1; a possible D gene is TRBD1 (6 bases). Germline V gene data show CDR1 as SQVTM and CDR2 as ANQGSEA. V gave up 1 base and J gave up 1 base, with 10 bases separating them. The CDR3 extends over 14 amino acids. CDR3 in amino acids: CSVEGTAKNTEAFF. CDR3 nucleotides: TGCAGCGTTGAAGGGACAGCCAAGAACACTGAAGCTTTCTTT. The full variable domain, its missing parts supplied by reference TRBV29-1 and TRBJ1-1, is SAVISQKPSRDICQRGTSLTIQCQVDSQVTMMFWYRQQPGQSLTLIATANQGSEATYESGFVIDKFPISRPNLTFSTLTVSNMSPEDSSIYLCSVEGTAKNTEAFFGQGTRLTVV.

This clonotype counts as medium-sized. V and J are TRBV18 and TRBJ1-5, with 10 positions matching TRBD1. The CDR3 extends over 16 amino acids. CDR1 and CDR2 (germline): KGHSH, LQKENI. V shed 6 bases and J 7 bases; nucleotides not matched to a gene: 12. In nucleotides, the CDR3 is TGTGCCAGCTCCCTGGGGGACAGGGGACTGGGACAGCCCCAGCATTTT. This codes for CASSLGDRGLGQPQHF.

Worth noting for this clonotype: The conserved phenylalanine or tryptophan normally closing the CDR3 is absent here, so this likely arose from a read error. The limits of the CDR3 on the DNA are not certain, so only TCRdb's listed CDR3 is given. The CDR3 here is CASSPTTGGGEQYFGP. The rearrangement links TRBV10-1 to TRBJ2-3; the D call in the table, TRBD1, was not verified against the DNA. Germline V gives CDR1 WNHNN, CDR2 SYGVQD (reference sequence). Ends included, the CDR3 has 16 residues.

This clonotype showed up just a few times. The chain carries TRBV6-1 and TRBJ2-3; a weak D match, TRBD1 (5 bases). Germline CDR1 reads MNHNS; CDR2 reads SASEGT. The CDR3 spans 14 residues. Trimming took 7 bases from V and 1 from J, leaving 12 bases between them. In nucleotides, the CDR3 is TGTGCCAGCAACCTCGACAGTGGCACAGATACGCAGTATTTT. It encodes CASNLDSGTDTQYF.

V and J are TRBV27 and TRBJ2-7; D not resolved. V lost 4 bases, J lost 4 bases, and 11 bases lay in between. The germline gives CDR1 MNHEY, CDR2 SMNVEV (reference sequence). This CDR3 spans 13 amino acids. CDR3 sequence: CASSSARTYEQYF. CDR3 coding DNA: TGTGCCAGCAGTTCCGCGCGCACTTACGAGCAGTACTTC.

This rearrangement joins TRBV20-1 to TRBJ2-3; 7 bases line up with TRBD2. Per germline, CDR1 DFQATT and CDR2 SNEGSKA (reference sequence). J was trimmed by 4 bases and V by 3 bases; bases with no gene match: 7. CDR3 length equals 14 residues. The CDR3 DNA is TGCAGTGCTAGTGACGTTCGGGGGGCAGATACGCAGTATTTT. It codes for CSASDVRGADTQYF.

In its sample, this clonotype is medium-sized. The chain recombines TRBV6-1 with TRBJ2-7; tentatively, D is TRBD2 (6 bases). The CDR3 has 12 residues. V was cut by 4 bases and J by 4 bases, with 8 bases left in between. The germline V gene encodes CDR1 MNHNS and CDR2 SASEGT. CDR3 DNA: TGTGCCAGCAGTGGGGGACTTTACGAGCAGTACTTC. Amino acid sequence: CASSGGLYEQYF.

The chain joins TRBV20-1 to TRBJ2-7; 8 nucleotides match TRBD1. The CDR3 covers 14 residues. Germline V gene sequence: CDR1 DFQATT, CDR2 SNEGSKA (reference sequence). V gave up 6 bases and J gave up 6 bases; unmatched junction bases: 13. In DNA form, the CDR3 reads TGCAGTGCCGCAACCGGGACAGGTTCGTCCGAGCAGTACTTC. This sequence encodes CSAATGTGSSEQYF.

The sample holds a few counts of this clonotype. The chain carries TRBV5-1 and TRBJ1-1; D gene ambiguous. CDR1 and CDR2 (germline): SGHRS, YFSETQ. The CDR3 length is 12 residues. Between the trimmed V and J ends, which lost 3 bases and 9 bases, there was a span of 12 bases. CDR3 coding DNA: TGCGCCAGCAGCTCCGAGGCCGGTCAAGCTTTCTTT. Translation gives CASSSEAGQAFF.

This clonotype was counted only a few times. The gene calls are TRBV6-1 and TRBJ2-7; D is unclear. The CDR3 runs 15 residues. The V and J ends lost 6 bases and 0 bases respectively, with 15 bases between them. The germline gives CDR1 MNHNS, CDR2 SASEGT. As DNA, the CDR3 is TGTGCCAGCAGGACCCGGAGTACCCTCTCCTACGAGCAGTACTTC. Protein: CASRTRSTLSYEQYF.

This clonotype was counted a few times. The rearrangement joins TRBV5-6 to TRBJ2-6; D gene unclear. Germline CDR1 and CDR2: SGHDT and YYEEEE. Trimming cost V 4 bases and J 0 bases, with 17 bases left between them. The CDR3 length is 18 residues. Written as DNA, the CDR3 is TGTGCCAGCAGCCCCACGGCCAGAGTTATCTCTGGGGCCAACGTCCTGACTTTC. It specifies CASSPTARVISGANVLTF.

This clonotype counts as medium-sized (0.01 to 0.1%). The chain joins TRBV7-8 to TRBJ1-2; D is unresolved. The CDR3 loop spans 16 amino acids. V was pared by 5 bases and J by 7 bases, with 23 bases between. Per the germline V gene, CDR1 is SGHVS and CDR2 is FQNEAQ. In DNA, the CDR3 is TGTGCCAGCAGCCCTAGGTGGGATACTCTTCGTGGTGGCTACACCTTC. Its protein product is CASSPRWDTLRGGYTF.

By sample share, this clonotype is medium-sized. V usage is TRBV20-1 and J usage is TRBJ2-7; no clear D gene. The CDR3 contains 14 residues. CDR1 and CDR2 (germline): DFQATT, SNEGSKA (reference sequence). V dropped 3 bases and J dropped 5 bases, with 17 bases sitting between them. The CDR3 bases are TGCAGTGCTAGGAATTGGGGAAGTCCCCACGAGCAGTACTTC. Translation: CSARNWGSPHEQYF.

The V gene is TRBV10-3, the J gene TRBJ2-7; 8 bases map to TRBD2. The CDR3 contains 12 residues. Trimming at V came to 11 bases and at J to 1 base, leaving 4 bases not matched to a gene. Germline CDR1 ENHRY, CDR2 SYGVKD. The CDR3 spells CAAGTRSYEQYF. Written as DNA, the CDR3 is TGTGCCGCCGGGACTAGATCCTACGAGCAGTACTTC.

This clonotype was recorded a few times. The chain is built from TRBV6-1 and TRBJ1-1; maybe TRBD1 (6 bases). The CDR3 runs 15 residues. Germline-derived CDR1 and CDR2 are MNHNS and SASEGT. Deletions cut 6 bases from V and 3 bases from J, with 17 bases between. CDR3 protein: CASSSGVGGHTEAFF. For the CDR3, the DNA is TGTGCCAGCAGCTCTGGTGTGGGGGGCCACACTGAAGCTTTCTTT.

The rearrangement links TRBV12-3 or TRBV12-4 to TRBJ1-2, with D possibly matching TRBD1 (6 bases). V gave up 8 bases and J gave up 3 bases, with 13 bases separating them. The CDR3 loop spans 13 amino acids. CDR3 loop: CASQETGYYGYTF. The CDR3 DNA reads as TGTGCCAGCCAGGAAACAGGGTACTATGGCTACACCTTC.

This clonotype appeared a few times. The gene calls are TRBV20-1 and TRBJ2-3; possible D gene TRBD2, 6 bases. Deletions cut 1 base from V and 1 base from J, with 6 bases between. The germline V gene has CDR1 DFQATT and CDR2 SNEGSKA (reference sequence). This CDR3 is 13 amino acids long. In nucleotides, the CDR3 is TGCAGTGCTAGAGCTAGCGGCACAGATACGCAGTATTTT. Translation gives CSARASGTDTQYF.

The chain links TRBV5-1 to TRBJ2-1; D is undetermined. This CDR3 is built from 12 residues. Germline V gene data show CDR1 as SGHRS and CDR2 as YFSETQ. The V end was cut by 4 bases, the J end by 10 bases, with 12 bases between. CDR3 bases: TGCGCCAGCAGCGGTTTAGACGAGGAGCAGTTCTTC. Translated: CASSGLDEEQFF.

The rearrangement joins TRBV20-1 to TRBJ1-2, with D possibly being TRBD1 (5 bases). This CDR3 contains 12 residues. Deletions cut 5 bases from V and 6 bases from J, with 13 bases between. Per germline, CDR1 DFQATT and CDR2 SNEGSKA (reference sequence). CDR3 coding DNA: TGCAGTGCTTACCGGGACGGGGATGGCTACACCTTC. Protein: CSAYRDGDGYTF.